Listed here are 3 T cell receptor beta chains from one sample, sequenced in a study of CD8 T cells in ankylosing spondylitis. TCRdb reanalysed the 5' RACE reads using MiXCR and keeps one entry per CDR3 protein. The data show 150,000 to 200,000 distinct CDR3 sequences, with 9.5% to 13% seen just once and around 29% held by the top ten. Input material: blood, either unsorted or a sorted T cell fraction (not recorded which). These receptor sequences come from a male donor with ankylosing spondylitis or in good health (not recorded which).

The chain couples TRBV7-2 to TRBJ1-2; 10 bases match TRBD1. CDR3 size: 17 residues. The germline gives CDR1 SGHTA, CDR2 FQGNSA. Trimming at V came to 5 bases and at J to 1 base, leaving 10 bases not matched to a gene. CDR3: CASSRPRQGAGNYGYTF. In DNA form, the CDR3 reads TGTGCCAGCAGCCGTCCACGACAGGGGGCGGGTAACTATGGCTACACCTTC.

The rearrangement uses TRBV7-6 and TRBJ2-1; D is unclear. The CDR3 has 14 residues. The V end lost 7 bases, the J end lost 5 bases, and 15 bases lay between the germline ends. Germline lookup yields CDR1 SGHVS and CDR2 FNYEAQ. For the CDR3, the DNA is TGTGCCAGCATGGATAGATCGCCCCACAATGAGCAGTTCTTC. Amino acids: CASMDRSPHNEQFF.

This clonotype was detected ten times or more. The V call is TRBV6-1, the J call TRBJ2-5; tentatively, D is TRBD2 (5 bases). The V end was cut by 7 bases, the J end by 2 bases, with 14 bases between. The CDR3 runs to 14 residues. Looked up from germline, CDR1 is MNHNS and CDR2 is SASEGT. Here the CDR3 DNA reads TGTGCCAGCACCCTAGGACGGGGACAAGAGACCCAGTACTTC. Translated, it gives CASTLGRGQETQYF.